These 4 T cell receptor beta chains share one sample of origin, sequenced in a study of monozygotic twins with cystic fibrosis. Assay: immunoSEQ multiplex PCR; the TCRdb copy retains only in-frame clones and omits some. The data show 12,000 to 15,000 clones, with approximately 85% seen just once and about 0.95% held by the top ten. Material: blood. These receptors were collected from a boy aged 5-17 years with cystic fibrosis.

The chain joins TRBV7-2 to TRBJ2-7, with 7 bases lining up with TRBD1. The CDR3 loop spans 13 amino acids. V lost 3 bases and J lost 4; bases outside the gene matches: 3. Germline V CDR1 and CDR2: SGHTA, FQGNSA. The CDR3: CASSFGTVYEQYF. The CDR3 DNA reads as TGTGCCAGCAGCTTCGGGACAGTGTACGAGCAGTACTTC.

The gene calls are TRBV7-9 and TRBJ2-7, with D possibly TRBD2 on 7 matching bases. Trimming left V 8 bases short and J 4 bases short, with 21 bases between. From germline, CDR1 is SEHNR and CDR2 FQNEAQ (reference sequence). CDR3 length equals 15 residues. Here the CDR3 reads CASGFGGPLNYEQYF. The CDR3 nucleotides read TGTGCCAGCGGATTCGGGGGGCCGCTTAATTACGAGCAGTACTTC.

The chain recombines TRBV6-1 with TRBJ1-4; D ambiguous. CDR1 is MNHNS and CDR2 is SASEGT in the germline V gene. V was clipped by 6 bases and J by 7 bases, with 12 bases between them. The CDR3 runs to 13 residues. CDR3 in DNA: TGTGCCAGCAGGATAGGGTGGCGTGAAAAACTGTTTTTT. Its protein product is CASRIGWREKLFF.

The rearrangement uses TRBV6-6 and TRBJ1-2, with 9 bases matching TRBD1. The CDR3 extends over 16 amino acids. The V and J ends lost 3 bases and 6 bases, in that order; junction bases with no gene match: 11. CDR1 is MNHNY and CDR2 is SVGAGI in the germline V gene (reference sequence). The CDR3 region has the DNA TGTGCCAGCAGTTATCATGGTACGGGACAGGGAAATGGCTACACCTTC. It yields the protein CASSYHGTGQGNGYTF.